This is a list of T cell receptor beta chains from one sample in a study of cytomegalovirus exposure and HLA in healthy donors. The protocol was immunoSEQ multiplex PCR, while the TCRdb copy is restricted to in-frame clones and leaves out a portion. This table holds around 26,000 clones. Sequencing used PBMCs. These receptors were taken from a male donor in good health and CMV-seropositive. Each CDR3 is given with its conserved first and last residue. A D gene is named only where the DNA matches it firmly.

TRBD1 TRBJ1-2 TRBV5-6 TGTGCCAGCAGCTTACGAGACAGGGTTGGCTACACCTTC CASSLRDRVGYTF
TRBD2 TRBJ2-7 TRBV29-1 TGCAGCGTTGCTGGACTAGCGGGTCTTACCTACGAGCAGTACTTC CSVAGLAGLTYEQYF
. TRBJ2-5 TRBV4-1 TGCGCCAGCAGCCAAGGCGGCGGGGAGTTCAGCCAAGAGACCCAGTACTTC CASSQGGGEFSQETQYF
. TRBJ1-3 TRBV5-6 TGTGCCAGCAGCTTGGAGGCAGGTTCACACTCTGGAAACACCATATATTTT CASSLEAGSHSGNTIYF
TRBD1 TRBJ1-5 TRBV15 TGTGCCACCAGCATTAGGACAGGAACAAATCAGCCCCAGCATTTT CATSIRTGTNQPQHF
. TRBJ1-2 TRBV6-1 TGTGCCACCGGTATAAACTACTATGGCTACACCTTC CATGINYYGYTF
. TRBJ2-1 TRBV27 TGTGCCAGCAGCTACGGGACTGCCGTAGGTGAGCAGTTCTTC CASSYGTAVGEQFF
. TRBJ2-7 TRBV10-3 TGTGCCATCAGCCCGGGTCCCTACGAGCAGTACTTC CAISPGPYEQYF
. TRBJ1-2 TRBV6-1 TGTGCCAGCAGTGGGTTCGGACAGTATGGCTACACCTTC CASSGFGQYGYTF
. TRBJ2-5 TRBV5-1 TGCGCCAGCGGCAAGATCGACTACCAAGAGACCCAGTACTTC CASGKIDYQETQYF
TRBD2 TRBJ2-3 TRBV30 TGTGCCTGGAGTGTACTAGCGGGAGTAACAGATACGCAGTATTTT CAWSVLAGVTDTQYF
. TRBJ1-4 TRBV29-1 TGCAGCGTTGCGGGGGGCGCGGGAACTAATGAAAAACTGTTTTTT CSVAGGAGTNEKLFF
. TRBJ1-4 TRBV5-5 TGTGCCAGCACTCTACAGCGGGGCTATGAAAAACTGTTTTTT CASTLQRGYEKLFF
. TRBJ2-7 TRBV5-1 TGCGCCAGTCGTAAACAGAAATCCTCCTACGAGCAGTACTTC CASRKQKSSYEQYF
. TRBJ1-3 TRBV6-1 TGTGCCAGCGGGGGGGACCCTGGGCGAAACACCATATATTTT CASGGDPGRNTIYF
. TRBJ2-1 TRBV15 TGTGCCACCAGCAGAGTTTCGGGAACGTACAATGAGCAGTTCTTC CATSRVSGTYNEQFF
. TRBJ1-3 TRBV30 TGTGCCTGGGACAGCTCTGGAAACACCATATATTTT CAWDSSGNTIYF
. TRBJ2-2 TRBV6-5 TGTGCCAGCAGTTACGGCAGGGGAGCGCCCGGGGAGCTGTTTTTT CASSYGRGAPGELFF
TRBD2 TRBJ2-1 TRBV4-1 TGCGCCAGCAGCCAAGGACTTCTAGCGGGGGAGTACAATGAGCAGTTCTTC CASSQGLLAGEYNEQFF
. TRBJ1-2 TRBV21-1 TGTGCCAGCAGCAATCGGGTAGCGGTCGCCTTTGGCTACACCTTC CASSNRVAVAFGYTF
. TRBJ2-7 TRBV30 TGTGCCTGGGGCCCGTCTAGGGAGCAGTACTTC CAWGPSREQYF
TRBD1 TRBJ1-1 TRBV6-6 TGTGCCAGCAGTTTACAGACAGGGGGGAACACTGAAGCTTTCTTT CASSLQTGGNTEAFF
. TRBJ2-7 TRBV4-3 TGCGCCAGCAGCCAAGATTACCAGGGTCTGTACGAGCAGTACTTC CASSQDYQGLYEQYF
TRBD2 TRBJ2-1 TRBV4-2 TGTGCCAGCAGCCCGGGCGGGGGGGCGGAGAATGAGCAGTTCTTC CASSPGGGAENEQFF
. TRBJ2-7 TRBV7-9 TGTGCCAGCAGCGACGGGGGAAAGGCCCACTACGAGCAGTACTTC CASSDGGKAHYEQYF
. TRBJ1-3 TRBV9 TGTGCCAGCAGCGGCTCCAGGGTATCTGGAAACACCATATATTTT CASSGSRVSGNTIYF
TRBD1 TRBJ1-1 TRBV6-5 TGTGCCAGCAGTTACCCTCAGGACAGGCCCAACACTGAAGCTTTCTTT CASSYPQDRPNTEAFF
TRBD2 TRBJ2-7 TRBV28 TGTGCCAGCAGCCCGAGCGGGAGGAAAACCTACGAGCAGTACTTC CASSPSGRKTYEQYF
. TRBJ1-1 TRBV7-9 TGTGCCAGCAGCTTAGAACCCCAAGGGAGGACTGAAGCTTTCTTT CASSLEPQGRTEAFF
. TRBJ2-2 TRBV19 TGTGCCAGTAATAGCGGCACCGGGGAGCTGTTTTTT CASNSGTGELFF
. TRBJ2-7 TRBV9 TGTGCCAGCAGCGTATTAGGCTCCGGGTCCCTCTACGAGCAGTACTTC CASSVLGSGSLYEQYF
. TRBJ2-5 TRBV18 TGTGCCAGCTCACCACGTAATTTTGGGCCTCAAGAGACCCAGTACTTC CASSPRNFGPQETQYF
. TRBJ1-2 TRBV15 TGTGCCACCAGCAGAGATCGCGGGGGCCACGGTGGCTACACCTTC CATSRDRGGHGGYTF
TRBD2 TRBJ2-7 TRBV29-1 TGCAGCGTTGGCGGGCTTCCCGGGACTAGCGGGAGTCTCCCGAAGCAGTACTTC CSVGGLPGTSGSLPKQYF
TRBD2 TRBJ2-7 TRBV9 TGTGCCAGCAGCCCGTACGGGGGGAACTACGAGCAGTACTTC CASSPYGGNYEQYF
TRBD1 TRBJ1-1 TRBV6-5 TGTGCCAGCAGCCGGACAGGGGGCACTGAAGCTTTCTTT CASSRTGGTEAFF
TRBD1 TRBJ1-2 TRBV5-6 TGTGCCAGCATACCCGGAGGGAAGGGGGCCTATGGTGGCTACACCTTC CASIPGGKGAYGGYTF
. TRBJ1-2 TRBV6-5 TGTGCCAGCAGTTACGCAGGAACTAACTATGGCTACACCTTC CASSYAGTNYGYTF
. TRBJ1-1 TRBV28 TGTGCCAGCACCTTGCCTCAGGGGAGCGGCACTGAAGCTTTCTTT CASTLPQGSGTEAFF
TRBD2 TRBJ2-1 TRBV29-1 TGCAGCGTCACTAGCGGGGGGCTCAACAATGAGCAGTTCTTC CSVTSGGLNNEQFF
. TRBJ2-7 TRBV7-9 TGTGCCAGCAGCCAACAAGACTACGAGCAGTACTTC CASSQQDYEQYF
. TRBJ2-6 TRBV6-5 TGTGCCAGCAGTTACTCGGCAAAATCTGGGGCCAACGTCCTGACTTTC CASSYSAKSGANVLTF
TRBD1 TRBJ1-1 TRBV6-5 TGTGCCAGCACCACAGGGGGAATGAACACTGAAGCTTTCTTT CASTTGGMNTEAFF
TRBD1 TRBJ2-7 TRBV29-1 TGCAGCGCTATGGACAGGGAAGCCTACGAGCAGTACTTC CSAMDREAYEQYF